This T cell receptor (beta chain) originates from a study of T cells in tuberculosis (dated by TCRdb to between 2018 and 2020). With regard to the full study: In the study, CD1B tetramers and high-throughput TCR immunosequencing were combined to characterize T cells specific for the mycobacterial lipid antigen glucose monomycolate (GMM). A South African clinical cohort compared IGRA-negative adolescents, IGRA-positive adolescents with latent tuberculosis and adults with active tuberculosis, more than 9 per group. PBMC from active tuberculosis patients were archived either before standard anti-tuberculosis treatment began or within 7 days of its start.

About this clone itself: No antigen is known for it. No base quality information exists; no much larger clone differs at one position.

Sequences KGHSH (CDR1) and LQKENI (CDR2) are obtained from the germline V gene. Including the terminal cysteine and phenylalanine, the CDR3 comprises 15 residues. This entry keeps only the CDR3 DNA: 45 bases, framed from base 1. After removal of 6 bases from V and 4 bases from J, the junction retains 5 bases not matched to a gene. TCR libraries were generated with the immunoSEQ multiplex PCR assay, using TCR-beta and/or TCR-alpha/delta assays for each sample. The Illumina high-throughput platform was used to sequence the amplified TCR libraries. On the study's bioinformatics: Clustering and dimensionality reduction relied on pairwise TCRdist distances among GMM-specific receptors from T cells that were either sorted ex vivo or expanded in vitro. Each clinical repertoire was scored by mean NN-distance, the average TCRdist to the nearest 10% of tetramer-positive reference sequences. To compute GEM TCR motif frequency, the fraction of unique TCRs matching known GEM sequences by V/J usage and CDR3 length was calculated. Active tuberculosis was classified by linear discriminant analysis with leave-one-out cross-validation, implemented in scikit-learn. TCRdb took over this immuneACCESS table, retaining in-frame rearrangements with V and J assigned. Such tables are incomplete; in checked studies, under half of the missing clones stem from an unresolved V gene, and the remainder is unexplained. Clonal size and the V and J genes are those of that table, whereas D and trimming came from the DNA. This sample comprises 5,000 to 6,500 clones, 95% to 98% of them detected only once. The ten largest clones represent 11% of the sample.

This specimen's time point label, interpreted: new active TB diagnosis, blood taken before or within 7 days of starting treatment. Active tuberculosis patients were HIV-seronegative South African adults aged 18 years or older with a new diagnosis. Confirmation of active tuberculosis came from positive sputum smear microscopy and/or a positive M. tuberculosis culture. Immunosequencing was performed on unsorted cryopreserved PBMC and covered some 100,000 T cells per clinical donor on average. What the research found in general, with its limitations: Clinical samples were selected based on the availability of cryopreserved specimens, with adults included as active tuberculosis cases and adolescents included as controls. Compared with IGRA-negative controls, TCR-alpha repertoires from active tuberculosis had smaller mean NN-distances to GMM-specific TCRs, which suggests clonal expansion of these TCRs. With the diverse GMM-specific repertoire as input, a classifier achieved approximately 90% accuracy (AUROC about 0.9), whereas GEM motif frequencies as input gave roughly 70% accuracy. The smaller NN-distances were partly driven by shorter CDR3-alpha lengths in active tuberculosis patients, and the difference for TCR-beta did not reach statistical significance.

Recombination linked TRBV18 to TRBJ2-5; 13 nucleotides in the junction match TRBD2. This specimen consisted of PBMCs, obtained at tuberculosis diagnosis. The receptor comes from an adult with tuberculosis. The CDR3 sequence is CASSLTSGRSETQYF. The DNA is TGTGCCAGCTCCCTGACTAGCGGGAGGTCAGAGACCCAGTACTTC.